This record covers a single T cell receptor (beta chain). What it recognizes is unknown. Reverse transcribing all isolated RNA meant expressed TCRB transcripts were sequenced. Regulatory, naive and central memory T cell samples averaged around 3.5 million reads. Clones were read by immunoSEQ multiplex PCR, and TCRdb kept only the in-frame ones, dropping some. The top ten clones hold about 0.015% of a sample with 300,000 to 400,000 clones, approximately 11% of them seen once. The data were obtained in a study of beta chain features in type 1 diabetes. Points from the study as a whole: PCR might favor shorter templates, but any such skew would affect patients and controls equally.

Every single donor gave one heparinised blood draw, and these averaged approximately 120 mL. Cells sorted by CD45RO/CCR7/CD25/CD127/CD95/CD27 comprised CD4+ naive, central memory, regulatory and stem cell-like memory cells. Germline CDR1 and CDR2: SGHTA and FQGTGA. The CDR3 sequence is 14 residues long. V shed 5 bases and J shed 8 bases, with 16 bases lying between them. Sequencing was performed on naive CD4+ T cells from blood. The chain links TRBV7-3 to TRBJ2-1; D is perhaps TRBD2 (6 bases). The TCR was taken from a woman younger than 45 in good health. CDR3 loop: CASSPTLASDEQFF. As DNA, the CDR3 is TGTGCCAGCAGCCCCACCCTAGCGTCGGATGAGCAGTTCTTC.